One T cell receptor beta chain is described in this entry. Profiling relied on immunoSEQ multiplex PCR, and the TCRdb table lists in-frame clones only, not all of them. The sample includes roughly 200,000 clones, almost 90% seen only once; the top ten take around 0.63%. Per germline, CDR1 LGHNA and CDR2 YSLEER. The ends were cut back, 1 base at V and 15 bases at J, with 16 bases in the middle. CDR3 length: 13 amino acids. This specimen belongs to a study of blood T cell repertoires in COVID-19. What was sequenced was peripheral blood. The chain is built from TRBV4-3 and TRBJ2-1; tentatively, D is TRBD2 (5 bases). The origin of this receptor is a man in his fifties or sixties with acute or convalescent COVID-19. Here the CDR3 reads CASSQGVGGGPFF. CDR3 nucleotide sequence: TGCGCCAGCAGCCAAGGTGTAGGAGGCGGGCCGTTCTTC.